This T cell receptor beta chain stems from a study of shared T cell receptors in the human thymus. Data came from immunoSEQ multiplex PCR; TCRdb stores just in-frame clones and leaves some out. The sample includes hundreds of thousands of clones, over 75% of them seen just once. In this sample, this clone turned up once. CDR3 size: 12 residues. Per the germline V gene, CDR1 is SGHTA and CDR2 is FQGNSA. V shed 2 bases and J shed 3 bases, with 3 bases lying between them. This sample also appeared in a second study, on human thymus T cells. As reported in that work: The sample donors, healthy Finnish infants, were having corrective surgery for congenital heart defects. Thymus pieces cut out during corrective heart surgery were the tissue that was used. Seemingly biased V and J gene usage marked thymic and blood repertoires.

The gene calls are TRBV7-2 and TRBJ2-3; D uncertain. Sequencing was performed on thymocytes. This receptor was identified in a boy younger than two with a congenital heart defect. Written as DNA, the CDR3 is TGTGCCAGCAGCTTACCTACAGATACGCAGTATTTT. Its translation is CASSLPTDTQYF.